One sample yielded the 10 T cell receptor beta chains listed below, sequenced in a study of blood T cell repertoires in COVID-19. Clones were sequenced by immunoSEQ multiplex PCR, and TCRdb holds only the in-frame ones, with some missing. The data hold fewer than 350,000 clones, with about nine tenths observed a single time. Sequences were obtained from peripheral blood. The receptor set was obtained from a woman aged 25 to 39 with COVID-19, enrolled during active disease.

The gene calls are TRBV4-1 and TRBJ1-1; no definite D call. The CDR3 is 13 amino acids. The germline V gene has CDR1 MGHRA and CDR2 YSYEKL. V lost 1 base to trimming and J lost 4 bases, with 7 bases between them. CDR3 bases: TGCGCCAGCAGCCAAGTAGTTGTCACTGAAGCTTTCTTT. This gives the protein CASSQVVVTEAFF.

This clone appeared a single time. The genes are TRBV27 and TRBJ2-3, with 7 nucleotides matching TRBD1. The length of the CDR3 is 14 residues. Trimming at V came to 8 bases and at J to 1 base, leaving 6 bases not matched to a gene. The germline V gene encodes CDR1 MNHEY and CDR2 SMNVEV (reference sequence). The CDR3 reads CASGWQGGTDTQYF. DNA for the CDR3: TGTGCCAGCGGATGGCAGGGGGGCACAGATACGCAGTATTTT.

For the CDR3, the DNA is TGTGCCAGCAGCGGACAGAATGAGCAGTTCTTC. Translating gives CASSGQNEQFF. The chain combines TRBV9 with TRBJ2-1; a possible D gene is TRBD1 (5 bases). There are 11 residues in the CDR3. Per germline, CDR1 SGDLS and CDR2 YYNGEE. V dropped 3 bases and J dropped 7 bases, with 5 bases sitting between them.

This sequence joins TRBV9 and TRBJ1-3; no reliable D call. The CDR3 totals 15 residues. Trimming took off 5 bases at V and 3 bases at J, with 15 bases between the two ends. Germline V CDR1 and CDR2: SGDLS, YYNGEE. CDR3 residues: CASSASGYFGNTIYF. The CDR3 coding sequence is TGTGCCAGCAGTGCTTCCGGGTACTTTGGAAACACCATATATTTT.

The chain couples TRBV24-1 to TRBJ2-6; tentatively, D is TRBD1 (5 bases). Trimming removed 9 bases from V and 0 bases from J, with 11 bases in between. Germline-derived CDR1 and CDR2 are KGHDR and SFDVKD. The CDR3 extends over 15 amino acids. The CDR3 DNA reads as TGTGCCACCGGGGCTTTGGTCTCTGGGGCCAACGTCCTGACTTTC. Translation gives CATGALVSGANVLTF.

This sequence joins TRBV5-1 and TRBJ2-7, with D perhaps TRBD1 (5 bases). V gave up 7 bases and J gave up 9 bases, with 17 bases separating them. Per the germline V gene, CDR1 is SGHRS and CDR2 is YFSETQ. The length of the CDR3 is 12 residues. CDR3 loop: CASSHPGFWQYV. For the CDR3, the DNA is TGCGCCAGCTCCCACCCAGGGTTCTGGCAGTACGTC.

This clone was observed a few times. The chain links TRBV29-1 to TRBJ1-2; no definite D call. The CDR3 length is 12 residues. V was trimmed by 0 bases and J by 7 bases, leaving 9 bases between them. Germline assignment: CDR1 SQVTM and CDR2 ANQGSEA. CDR3 amino acids: CSVEENRSGYTF. Written as DNA, the CDR3 is TGCAGCGTTGAAGAGAATCGGAGTGGCTACACCTTC.

The gene calls are TRBV29-1 and TRBJ1-4; D is possibly TRBD1 (5 bases). V was shortened by 0 bases and J by 7 bases, with 9 bases between the two germline ends. The V gene's germline CDR1 is SQVTM and CDR2 ANQGSEA. This CDR3 contains 13 residues. The DNA of the CDR3 is TGCAGCGTTGAAGACAGGGTATCTGAAAAACTGTTTTTT. Translation: CSVEDRVSEKLFF.

The rearrangement links TRBV28 to TRBJ1-6; D is unresolved. Germline V gene lookup returns CDR1 MDHEN and CDR2 SYDVKM. This CDR3 spans 15 amino acids. V shed 2 bases and J shed 11 bases, with 16 bases lying between them. This CDR3 is CASSLIMTPRAPLHF. The CDR3 bases are TGTGCCAGCAGTTTAATCATGACACCACGCGCACCCCTCCACTTT.

The chain carries TRBV11-3 and TRBJ1-2; weak D call: TRBD1 (5 bases). Germline V lookup: CDR1 SGHNT, CDR2 YENEEA. This CDR3 is built from 13 residues. V was clipped by 5 bases and J by 5 bases, with 12 bases between them. The CDR3 here is CASSPAGTYGYTF. The DNA of the CDR3 is TGTGCCAGCAGCCCGGCGGGGACGTATGGCTACACCTTC.